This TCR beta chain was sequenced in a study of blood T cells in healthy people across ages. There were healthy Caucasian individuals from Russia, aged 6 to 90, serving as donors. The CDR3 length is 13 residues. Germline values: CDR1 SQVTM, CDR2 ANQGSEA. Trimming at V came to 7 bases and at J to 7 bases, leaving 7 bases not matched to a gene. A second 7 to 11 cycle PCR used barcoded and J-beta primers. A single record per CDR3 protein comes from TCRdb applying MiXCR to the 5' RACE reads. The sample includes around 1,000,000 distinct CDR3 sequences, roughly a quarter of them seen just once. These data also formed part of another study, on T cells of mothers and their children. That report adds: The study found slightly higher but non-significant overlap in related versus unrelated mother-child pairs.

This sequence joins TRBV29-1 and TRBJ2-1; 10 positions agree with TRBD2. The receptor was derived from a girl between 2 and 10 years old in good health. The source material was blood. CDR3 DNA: TGCAGCGCCGGACTAGCGGAGTCGAATGAGCAGTTCTTC. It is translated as CSAGLAESNEQFF.